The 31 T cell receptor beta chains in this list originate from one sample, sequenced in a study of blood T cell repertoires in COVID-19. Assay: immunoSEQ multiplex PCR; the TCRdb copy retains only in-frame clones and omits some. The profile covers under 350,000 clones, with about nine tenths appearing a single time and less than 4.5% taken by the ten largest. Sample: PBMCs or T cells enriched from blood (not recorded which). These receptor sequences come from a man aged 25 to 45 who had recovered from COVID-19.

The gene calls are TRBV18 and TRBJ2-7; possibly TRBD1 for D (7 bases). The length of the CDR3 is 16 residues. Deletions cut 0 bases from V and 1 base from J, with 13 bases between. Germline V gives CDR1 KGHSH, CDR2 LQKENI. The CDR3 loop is CASSPPGRGASYEQYF. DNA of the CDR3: TGTGCCAGCTCACCACCCGGCAGGGGGGCGTCCTACGAGCAGTACTTC.

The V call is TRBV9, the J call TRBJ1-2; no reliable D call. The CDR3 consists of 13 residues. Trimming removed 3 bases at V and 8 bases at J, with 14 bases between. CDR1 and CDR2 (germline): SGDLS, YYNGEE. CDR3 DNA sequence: TGTGCCAGCAGCGCCCCGGGGTTCTGGGGCTACACCTTC. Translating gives CASSAPGFWGYTF.

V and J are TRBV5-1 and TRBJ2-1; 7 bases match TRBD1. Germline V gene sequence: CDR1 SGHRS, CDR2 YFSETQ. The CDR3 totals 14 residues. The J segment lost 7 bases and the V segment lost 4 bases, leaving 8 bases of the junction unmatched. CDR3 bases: TGCGCCAGCAGCACGTACAGGGGTCCAAATGAGCAGTTCTTC. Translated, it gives CASSTYRGPNEQFF. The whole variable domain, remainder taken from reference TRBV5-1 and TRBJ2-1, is KAGVTQTPRYLIKTRGQQVTLSCSPISGHRSVSWYQQTPGQGLQFLFEYFSETQRNKGNFPGRFSGRQFSNSRSEMNVSTLELGDSALYLCASSTYRGPNEQFFGPGTRLTVL.

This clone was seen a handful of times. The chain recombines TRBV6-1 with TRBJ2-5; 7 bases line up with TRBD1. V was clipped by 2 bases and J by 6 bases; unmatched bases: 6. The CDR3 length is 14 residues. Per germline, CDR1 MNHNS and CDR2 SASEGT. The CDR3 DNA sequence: TGTGCCAGCAGTGAAAACAGGGGAAAGAAGACCCAGTACTTC. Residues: CASSENRGKKTQYF.

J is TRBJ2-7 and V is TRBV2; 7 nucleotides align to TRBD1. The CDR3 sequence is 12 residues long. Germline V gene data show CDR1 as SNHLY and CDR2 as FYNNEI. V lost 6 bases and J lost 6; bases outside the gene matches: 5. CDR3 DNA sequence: TGTGCCAGCAGACAGGGGCTGAGCGAGCAGTACTTC. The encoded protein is CASRQGLSEQYF.

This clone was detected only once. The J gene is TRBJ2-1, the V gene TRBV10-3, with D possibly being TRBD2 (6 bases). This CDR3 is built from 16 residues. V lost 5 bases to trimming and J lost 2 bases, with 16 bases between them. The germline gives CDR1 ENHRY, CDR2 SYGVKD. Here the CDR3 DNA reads TGTGCCATCAGTCAGGGACTCCAAGTCCCCTACAATGAGCAGTTCTTC. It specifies CAISQGLQVPYNEQFF.

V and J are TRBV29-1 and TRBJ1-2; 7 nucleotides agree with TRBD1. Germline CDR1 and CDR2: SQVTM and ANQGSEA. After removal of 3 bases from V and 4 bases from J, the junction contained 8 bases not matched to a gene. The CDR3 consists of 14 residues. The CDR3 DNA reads TGCAGCGTTGATCCTAAGGGGGCGGCCTATGGCTACACCTTC. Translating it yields CSVDPKGAAYGYTF.

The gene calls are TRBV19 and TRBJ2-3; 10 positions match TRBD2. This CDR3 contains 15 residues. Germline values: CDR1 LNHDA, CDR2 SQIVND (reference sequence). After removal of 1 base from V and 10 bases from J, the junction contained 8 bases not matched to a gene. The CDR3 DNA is TGTGCCAGTAGTATAGGGTTAGCGGGAGGTCTAGCGCAGTATTTT. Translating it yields CASSIGLAGGLAQYF.

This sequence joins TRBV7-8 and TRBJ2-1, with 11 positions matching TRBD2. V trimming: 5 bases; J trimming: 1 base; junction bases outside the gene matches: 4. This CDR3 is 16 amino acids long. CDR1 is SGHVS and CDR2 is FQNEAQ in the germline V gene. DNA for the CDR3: TGTGCCAGCAGCCGAGGACTAGCGGGTTCCTACAATGAGCAGTTCTTC. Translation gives CASSRGLAGSYNEQFF.

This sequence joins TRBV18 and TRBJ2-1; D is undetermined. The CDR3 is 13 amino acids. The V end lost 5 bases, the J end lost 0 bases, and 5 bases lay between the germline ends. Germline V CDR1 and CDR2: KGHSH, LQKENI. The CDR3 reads CASSELSYNEQFF. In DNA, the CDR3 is TGTGCCAGCTCAGAACTCTCCTACAATGAGCAGTTCTTC. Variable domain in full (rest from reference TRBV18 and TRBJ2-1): NAGVMQNPRHLVRRRGQEARLRCSPMKGHSHVYWYRQLPEEGLKFMVYLQKENIIDESGMPKERFSAEFPKEGPSILRIQQVVRGDSAAYFCASSELSYNEQFFGPGTRLTVL.

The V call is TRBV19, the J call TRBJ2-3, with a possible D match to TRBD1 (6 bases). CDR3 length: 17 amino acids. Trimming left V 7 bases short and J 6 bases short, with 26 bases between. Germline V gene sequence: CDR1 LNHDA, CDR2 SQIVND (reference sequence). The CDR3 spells CASNGGRQTGKRDTQYF. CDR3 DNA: TGTGCCAGTAATGGGGGTCGGCAAACAGGGAAGCGGGATACGCAGTATTTT.

The CDR3 protein is CASGLAQGRETQYF. CDR3 sequence (DNA): TGTGCTAGTGGTTTGGCCCAGGGGAGAGAGACCCAGTACTTC. The chain combines TRBV12-5 with TRBJ2-5; possibly TRBD1 for D (6 bases). Germline-derived CDR1 and CDR2 are LGHNT and FRNRAP. Trimming took off 1 base at V and 4 bases at J, with 10 bases between the two ends. This CDR3 contains 14 residues. The full variable domain, its missing parts supplied by reference TRBV12-5 and TRBJ2-5, is DARVTQTPRHKVTEMGQEVTMRCQPILGHNTVFWYRQTMMQGLELLAYFRNRAPLDDSGMPKDRFSAEMPDATLATLKIQPSEPRDSAVYFCASGLAQGRETQYFGPGTRLLVL.

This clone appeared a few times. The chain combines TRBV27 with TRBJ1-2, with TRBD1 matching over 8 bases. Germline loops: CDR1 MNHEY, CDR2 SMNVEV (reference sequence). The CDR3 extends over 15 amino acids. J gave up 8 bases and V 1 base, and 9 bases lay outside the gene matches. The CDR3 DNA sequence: TGTGCCAGCAGTTTATTGCCTGACAGGGGTGGAGGCTACACCTTC. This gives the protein CASSLLPDRGGGYTF.

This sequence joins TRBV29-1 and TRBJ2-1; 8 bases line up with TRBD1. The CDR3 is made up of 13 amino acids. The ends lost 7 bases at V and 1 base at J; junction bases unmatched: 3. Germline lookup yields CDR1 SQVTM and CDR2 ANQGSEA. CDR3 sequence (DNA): TGCAGCGCGTACAGGGGGTCCTACAATGAGCAGTTCTTC. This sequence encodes CSAYRGSYNEQFF.

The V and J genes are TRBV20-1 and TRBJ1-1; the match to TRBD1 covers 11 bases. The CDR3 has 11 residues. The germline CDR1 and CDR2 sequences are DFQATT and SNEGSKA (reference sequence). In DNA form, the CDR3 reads TGCAGAGGTGGACAGGGGGCTTTAGCTTTCTTT. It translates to CRGGQGALAFF.

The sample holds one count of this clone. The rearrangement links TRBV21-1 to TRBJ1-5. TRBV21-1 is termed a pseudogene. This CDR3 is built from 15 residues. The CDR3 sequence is CASSAHLAAGQPQHF. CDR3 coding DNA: TGTGCCAGCAGCGCCCACTTGGCGGCGGGTCAGCCCCAGCATTTT.

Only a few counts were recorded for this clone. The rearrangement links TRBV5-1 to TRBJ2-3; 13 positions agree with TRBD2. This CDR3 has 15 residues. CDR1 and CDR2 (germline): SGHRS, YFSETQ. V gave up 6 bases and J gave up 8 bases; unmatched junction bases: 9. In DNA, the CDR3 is TGCGCCAGCAAGACTAGCGGGGGGCTCCCAAGTACGCAGTATTTT. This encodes CASKTSGGLPSTQYF.

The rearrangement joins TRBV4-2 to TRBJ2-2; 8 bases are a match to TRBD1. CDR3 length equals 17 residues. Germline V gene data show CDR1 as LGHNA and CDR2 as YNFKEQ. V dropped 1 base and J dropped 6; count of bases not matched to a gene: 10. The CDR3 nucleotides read TGTGCCAGCAGCCAAGGAAAATCCGTGACAGGGGCCGGGGAGCTGTTTTTT. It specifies CASSQGKSVTGAGELFF.

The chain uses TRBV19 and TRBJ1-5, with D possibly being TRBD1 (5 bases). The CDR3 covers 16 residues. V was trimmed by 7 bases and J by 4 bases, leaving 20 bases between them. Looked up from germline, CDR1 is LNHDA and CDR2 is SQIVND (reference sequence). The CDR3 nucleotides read TGTGCCAGTACCCCAATTAACAGGTTCCGTAATCAGCCCCAGCATTTT. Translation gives CASTPINRFRNQPQHF.

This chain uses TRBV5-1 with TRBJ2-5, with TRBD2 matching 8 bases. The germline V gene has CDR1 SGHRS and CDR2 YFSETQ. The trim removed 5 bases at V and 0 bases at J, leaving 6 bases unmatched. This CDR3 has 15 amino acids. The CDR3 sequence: CASSPSGPYQETQYF. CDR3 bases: TGCGCCAGCAGTCCTAGCGGGCCGTACCAAGAGACCCAGTACTTC.

The CDR3 DNA reads TGTGCCAGCCACCCGGCCGGACAGGGCGAGAATTCACCCCTCCACTTT. Its translation: CASHPAGQGENSPLHF. The chain employs TRBV19 and TRBJ1-6, with 8 bases that match TRBD1. The CDR3 loop spans 16 amino acids. Trimming at V came to 9 bases and at J to 7 bases, leaving 14 bases not matched to a gene. CDR1 and CDR2 from the germline V gene are LNHDA and SQIVND (reference sequence).

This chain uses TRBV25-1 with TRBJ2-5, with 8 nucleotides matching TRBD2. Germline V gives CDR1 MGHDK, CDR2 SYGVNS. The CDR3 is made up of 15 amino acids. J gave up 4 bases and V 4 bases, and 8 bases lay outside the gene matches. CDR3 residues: CASSVTGGARETQYF. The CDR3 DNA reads TGTGCCAGCAGTGTCACCGGGGGGGCCCGAGAGACCCAGTACTTC.

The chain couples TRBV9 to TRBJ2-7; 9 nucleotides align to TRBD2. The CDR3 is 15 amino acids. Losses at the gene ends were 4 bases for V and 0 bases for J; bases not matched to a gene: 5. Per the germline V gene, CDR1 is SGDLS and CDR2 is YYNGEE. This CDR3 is CASSRSSGASYEQYF. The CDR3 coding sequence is TGTGCCAGCAGCCGATCTAGCGGGGCCTCCTACGAGCAGTACTTC.

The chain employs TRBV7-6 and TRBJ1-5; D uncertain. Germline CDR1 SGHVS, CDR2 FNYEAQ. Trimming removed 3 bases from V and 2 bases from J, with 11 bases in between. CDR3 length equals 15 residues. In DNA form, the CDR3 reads TGTGCCAGCAGCTTGGAGGGAGATGGCAATCAGCCCCAGCATTTT. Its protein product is CASSLEGDGNQPQHF.

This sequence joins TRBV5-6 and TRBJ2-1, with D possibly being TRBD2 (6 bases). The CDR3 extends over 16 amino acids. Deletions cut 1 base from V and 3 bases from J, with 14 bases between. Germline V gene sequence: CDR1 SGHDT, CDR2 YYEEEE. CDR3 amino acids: CASSLPPGRGYNEQFF. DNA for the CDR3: TGTGCCAGCAGCTTGCCTCCCGGGAGAGGCTACAATGAGCAGTTCTTC.

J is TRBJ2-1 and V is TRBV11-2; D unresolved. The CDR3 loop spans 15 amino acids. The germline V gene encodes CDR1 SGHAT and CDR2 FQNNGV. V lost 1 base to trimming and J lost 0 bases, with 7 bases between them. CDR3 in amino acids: CASSLVRSSYNEQFF. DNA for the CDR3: TGTGCCAGCAGCTTAGTCCGGAGCTCCTACAATGAGCAGTTCTTC. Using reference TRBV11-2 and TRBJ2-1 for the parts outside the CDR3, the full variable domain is EAGVAQSPRYKIIEKRQSVAFWCNPISGHATLYWYQQILGQGPKLLIQFQNNGVVDDSQLPKDRFSAERLKGVDSTLKIQPAKLEDSAVYLCASSLVRSSYNEQFFGPGTRLTVL.

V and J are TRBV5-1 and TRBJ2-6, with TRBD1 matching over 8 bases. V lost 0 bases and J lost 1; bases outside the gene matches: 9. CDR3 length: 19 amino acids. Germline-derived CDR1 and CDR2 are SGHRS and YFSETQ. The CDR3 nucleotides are TGCGCCAGCAGCTTGGTGGGGACAGGCCTCTCTTCTGGGGCCAACGTCCTGACTTTC. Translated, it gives CASSLVGTGLSSGANVLTF.

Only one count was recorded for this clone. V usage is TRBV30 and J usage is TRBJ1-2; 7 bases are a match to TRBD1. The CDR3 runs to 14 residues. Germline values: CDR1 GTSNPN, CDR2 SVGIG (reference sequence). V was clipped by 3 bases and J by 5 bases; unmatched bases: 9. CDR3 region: CAWSRDRKTYGYTF. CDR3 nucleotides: TGTGCCTGGAGCCGGGACAGAAAAACATATGGCTACACCTTC.

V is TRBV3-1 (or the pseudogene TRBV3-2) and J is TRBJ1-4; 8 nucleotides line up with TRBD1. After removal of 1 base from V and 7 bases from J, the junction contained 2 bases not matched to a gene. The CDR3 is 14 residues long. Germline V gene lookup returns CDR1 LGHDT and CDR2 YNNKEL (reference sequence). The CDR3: CASSQADRGEKLFF. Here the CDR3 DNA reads TGTGCCAGCAGCCAAGCCGACAGGGGTGAAAAACTGTTTTTT.

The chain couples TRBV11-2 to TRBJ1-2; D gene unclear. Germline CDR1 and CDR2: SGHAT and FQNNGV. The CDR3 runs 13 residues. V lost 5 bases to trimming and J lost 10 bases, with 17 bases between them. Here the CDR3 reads CASSDRPITAYTF. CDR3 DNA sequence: TGTGCCAGCAGCGACCGGCCAATAACAGCCTACACCTTC. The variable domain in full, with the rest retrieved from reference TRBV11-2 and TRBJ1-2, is EAGVAQSPRYKIIEKRQSVAFWCNPISGHATLYWYQQILGQGPKLLIQFQNNGVVDDSQLPKDRFSAERLKGVDSTLKIQPAKLEDSAVYLCASSDRPITAYTFGSGTRLTVV.

The CDR3 sequence is CASSLGDRTHWFF. CDR3 in DNA: TGTGCCAGCAGCTTAGGGGACAGGACCCATTGGTTTTTT. The V gene is TRBV7-6, the J gene TRBJ1-4; 8 bases are shared with TRBD1. V dropped 1 base and J dropped 16; count of bases not matched to a gene: 8. This CDR3 comprises 13 residues. Germline V lookup: CDR1 SGHVS, CDR2 FNYEAQ.